Presented here are 8 T cell receptor beta chains from one specimen sequenced in a study of OX40 agonist ivuxolimab in advanced cancers. TCRdb's copy holds only in-frame clones and misses some; the assay was immunoSEQ multiplex PCR. In the table there are 85,000 or so clones, 65% to 90% of which are singletons. Sequenced here: CD4+ or CD8+ T cells sorted from blood, sampled in a trial of the OX40 agonist ivuxolimab. These receptors originate from an adult with an advanced solid tumor such as melanoma, head and neck, liver or kidney cancer.

CDR3 region: CASSQADRGMDSSNQPQHF. The CDR3 DNA sequence: TGCGCCAGCAGCCAAGCCGACAGGGGGATGGATTCAAGCAATCAGCCCCAGCATTTT. The gene calls are TRBV4-1 and TRBJ1-5; 9 bases agree with TRBD1. The CDR3 is 19 residues long. In germline, CDR1 is MGHRA, CDR2 YSYEKL. V lost 1 base and J lost 1; bases outside the gene matches: 11.

The V gene is TRBV2, the J gene TRBJ2-5; possibly TRBD2 for D (5 bases). CDR1 is SNHLY, CDR2 FYNNEI, per germline. With 3 bases removed from V and 5 bases from J, the gap between germline ends came to 10 bases. The CDR3 sequence is 13 residues long. This chain's CDR3 is CASSEQQRETQYF. CDR3 nucleotides: TGTGCCAGCAGTGAGCAGCAGCGGGAGACCCAGTACTTC.

Of note for this clone: Relative to the germline gene, one junction end is altered; a read error may explain this. The CDR3 loop is CASSLTWDQETQYF. Written as DNA, the CDR3 is TGTGCTAGCAGCTTAACCTGGGACCAAGAGACCCAGTACTTC. The chain links TRBV7-7 to TRBJ2-5; D is unclear. Per germline, CDR1 SSHAT and CDR2 FNYEAQ (reference sequence). This CDR3 comprises 14 residues.

V usage is TRBV19 and J usage is TRBJ2-1, with D possibly being TRBD1 (5 bases). With 3 bases removed from V and 4 bases from J, the gap between germline ends came to 16 bases. Germline V gene data show CDR1 as LNHDA and CDR2 as SQIVND (reference sequence). The CDR3 has 16 residues. CDR3 loop: CASSMFRTSTYNEQFF. DNA for the CDR3: TGTGCCAGTAGTATGTTCAGGACAAGCACATACAATGAGCAGTTCTTC.

The chain uses TRBV30 and TRBJ2-7; D is undetermined. V lost 4 bases, J lost 3 bases, and 16 bases lay in between. Looked up from germline, CDR1 is GTSNPN and CDR2 is SVGIG (reference sequence). The CDR3 totals 14 residues. CDR3 coding DNA: TGTGCCTGGATCCCCAGCCGCTTCCACTACGAGCAGTACTTC. Its protein product is CAWIPSRFHYEQYF.

The rearrangement uses TRBV11-2 and TRBJ2-3; possibly TRBD1 or TRBD2 for D (5 bases each). From germline, CDR1 is SGHAT and CDR2 FQNNGV. V dropped 2 bases and J dropped 1 base, with 10 bases sitting between them. The CDR3 runs to 15 residues. This CDR3 reads CASSLIGGGTDTQYF. The CDR3 coding sequence is TGTGCCAGCAGCTTAATTGGGGGTGGCACAGATACGCAGTATTTT. The full variable domain, rest sourced from reference TRBV11-2 and TRBJ2-3, is EAGVAQSPRYKIIEKRQSVAFWCNPISGHATLYWYQQILGQGPKLLIQFQNNGVVDDSQLPKDRFSAERLKGVDSTLKIQPAKLEDSAVYLCASSLIGGGTDTQYFGPGTRLTVL.

The V call is TRBV9, the J call TRBJ1-5; D possibly corresponds to TRBD1 (5 bases). Germline lookup yields CDR1 SGDLS and CDR2 YYNGEE. The CDR3 consists of 14 residues. V was cut by 4 bases and J by 3 bases, with 11 bases left in between. The CDR3: CASSPQGANQPQHF. DNA of the CDR3: TGTGCCAGCAGCCCCCAGGGAGCCAATCAGCCCCAGCATTTT.

This clone was observed a few times. V and J are TRBV5-1 and TRBJ1-2; D perhaps matches TRBD1 (5 bases). Per the germline V gene, CDR1 is SGHRS and CDR2 is YFSETQ. The V end lost 4 bases, the J end lost 8 bases, and 21 bases lay between the germline ends. The CDR3 has 15 residues. The CDR3 reads CASSSSWDSVKGYTF. The CDR3, as DNA: TGCGCCAGCAGCAGCTCTTGGGACTCGGTAAAAGGCTACACCTTC.